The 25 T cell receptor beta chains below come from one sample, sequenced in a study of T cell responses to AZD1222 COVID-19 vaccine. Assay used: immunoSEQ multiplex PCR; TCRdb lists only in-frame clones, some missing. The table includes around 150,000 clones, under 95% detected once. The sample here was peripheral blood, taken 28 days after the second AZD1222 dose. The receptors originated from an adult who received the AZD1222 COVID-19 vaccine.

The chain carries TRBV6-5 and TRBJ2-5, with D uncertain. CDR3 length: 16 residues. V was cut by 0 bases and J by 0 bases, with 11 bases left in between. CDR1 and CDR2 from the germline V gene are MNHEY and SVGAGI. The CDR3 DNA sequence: TGTGCCAGCAGTTACTCGTTGTGGAGCAACCAAGAGACCCAGTACTTC. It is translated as CASSYSLWSNQETQYF.

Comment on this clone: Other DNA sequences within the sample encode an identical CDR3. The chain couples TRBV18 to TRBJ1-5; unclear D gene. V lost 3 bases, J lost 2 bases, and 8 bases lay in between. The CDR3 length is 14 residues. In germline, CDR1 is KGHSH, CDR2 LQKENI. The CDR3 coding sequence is TGTGCCAGCTCACCGGGCGTCGGCAATCAGCCCCAGCATTTT. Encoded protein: CASSPGVGNQPQHF.

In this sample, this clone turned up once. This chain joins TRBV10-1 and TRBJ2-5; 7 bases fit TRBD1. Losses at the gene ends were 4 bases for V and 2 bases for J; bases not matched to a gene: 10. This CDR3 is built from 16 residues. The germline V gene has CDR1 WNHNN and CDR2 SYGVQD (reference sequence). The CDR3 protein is CASSGNTGDGQETQYF. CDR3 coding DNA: TGCGCCAGCAGTGGTAACACAGGGGACGGACAAGAGACCCAGTACTTC.

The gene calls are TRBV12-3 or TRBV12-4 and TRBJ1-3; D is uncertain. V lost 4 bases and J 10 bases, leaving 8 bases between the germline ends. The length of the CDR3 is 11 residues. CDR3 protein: CASSSAWTIYF. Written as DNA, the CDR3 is TGTGCCAGCAGTTCAGCTTGGACCATATATTTT.

CDR3 protein: CSGETGNEQFF. The DNA of the CDR3 is TGCAGCGGGGAAACAGGGAATGAGCAGTTCTTC. This chain uses TRBV29-1 with TRBJ2-1, with a weak D call TRBD1 (6 bases). V shed 7 bases and J shed 7 bases, with 11 bases lying between them. Germline V gene data show CDR1 as SQVTM and CDR2 as ANQGSEA. The CDR3 has 11 residues.

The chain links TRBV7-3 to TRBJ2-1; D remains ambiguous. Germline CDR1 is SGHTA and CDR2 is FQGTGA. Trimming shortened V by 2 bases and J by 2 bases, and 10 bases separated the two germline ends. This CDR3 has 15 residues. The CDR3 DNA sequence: TGTGCCAGCAGCTTAGCAGGTTCCACCTACAATGAGCAGTTCTTC. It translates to CASSLAGSTYNEQFF.

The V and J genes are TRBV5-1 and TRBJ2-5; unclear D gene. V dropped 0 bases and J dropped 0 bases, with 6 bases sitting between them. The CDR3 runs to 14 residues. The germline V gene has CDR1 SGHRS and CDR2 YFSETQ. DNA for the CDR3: TGCGCCAGCAGCTTGGTTACAGACCAAGAGACCCAGTACTTC. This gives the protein CASSLVTDQETQYF.

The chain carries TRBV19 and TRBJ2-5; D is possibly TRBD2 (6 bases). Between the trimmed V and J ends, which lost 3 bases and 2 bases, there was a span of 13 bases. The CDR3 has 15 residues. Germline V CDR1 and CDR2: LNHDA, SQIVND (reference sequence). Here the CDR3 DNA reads TGTGCCAGTAGTATCCCGAACGGGGGACAAGAGACCCAGTACTTC. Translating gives CASSIPNGGQETQYF. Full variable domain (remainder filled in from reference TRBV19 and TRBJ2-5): DGGITQSPKYLFRKEGQNVTLSCEQNLNHDAMYWYRQDPGQGLRLIYYSQIVNDFQKGDIAEGYSVSREKKESFPLTVTSAQKNPTAFYLCASSIPNGGQETQYFGPGTRLLVL.

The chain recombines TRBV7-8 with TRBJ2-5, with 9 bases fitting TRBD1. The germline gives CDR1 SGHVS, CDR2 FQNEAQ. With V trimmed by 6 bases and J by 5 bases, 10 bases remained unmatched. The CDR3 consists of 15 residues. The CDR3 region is CASRTGTGLGETQYF. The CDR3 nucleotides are TGTGCCAGCAGAACCGGGACAGGGCTAGGGGAGACCCAGTACTTC.

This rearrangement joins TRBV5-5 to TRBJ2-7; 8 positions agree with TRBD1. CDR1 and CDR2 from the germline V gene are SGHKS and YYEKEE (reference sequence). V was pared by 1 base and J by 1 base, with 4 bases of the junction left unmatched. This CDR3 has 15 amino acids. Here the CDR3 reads CASSLLTGESYEQYF. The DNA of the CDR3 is TGTGCCAGCAGCTTGTTGACAGGGGAGTCCTACGAGCAGTACTTC.

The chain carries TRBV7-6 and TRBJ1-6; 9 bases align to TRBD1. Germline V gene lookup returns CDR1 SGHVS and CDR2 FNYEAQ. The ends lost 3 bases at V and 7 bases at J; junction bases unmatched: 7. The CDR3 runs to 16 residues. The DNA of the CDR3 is TGTGCCAGCAGCTTGGGGCCGGGACAGGGCAATTCACCCCTCCACTTT. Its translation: CASSLGPGQGNSPLHF.

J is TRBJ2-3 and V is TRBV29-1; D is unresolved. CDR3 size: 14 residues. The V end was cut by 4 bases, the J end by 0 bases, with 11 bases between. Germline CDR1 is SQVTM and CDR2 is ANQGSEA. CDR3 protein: CSVVDRASTDTQYF. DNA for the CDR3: TGCAGCGTTGTGGACCGGGCCAGCACAGATACGCAGTATTTT.

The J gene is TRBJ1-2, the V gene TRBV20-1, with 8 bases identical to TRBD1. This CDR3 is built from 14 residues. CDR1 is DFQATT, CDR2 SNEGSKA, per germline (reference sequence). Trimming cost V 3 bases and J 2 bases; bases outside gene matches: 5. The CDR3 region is CSASGRDRNYGYTF. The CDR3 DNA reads TGCAGTGCTAGTGGTCGGGACAGGAACTATGGCTACACCTTC.

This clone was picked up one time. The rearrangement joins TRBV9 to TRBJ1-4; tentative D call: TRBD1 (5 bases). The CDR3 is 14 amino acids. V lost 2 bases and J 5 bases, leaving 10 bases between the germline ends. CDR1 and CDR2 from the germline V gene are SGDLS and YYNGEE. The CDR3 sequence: CASSVGGNNEKLFF. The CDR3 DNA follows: TGTGCCAGCAGCGTCGGGGGGAACAATGAAAAACTGTTTTTT.

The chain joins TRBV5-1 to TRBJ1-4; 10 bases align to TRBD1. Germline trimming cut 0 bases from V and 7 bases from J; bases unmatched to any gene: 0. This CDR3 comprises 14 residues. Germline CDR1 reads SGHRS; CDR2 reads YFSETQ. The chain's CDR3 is CASSLGTGGEKLFF. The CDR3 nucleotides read TGCGCCAGCAGCTTGGGGACAGGGGGTGAAAAACTGTTTTTT.

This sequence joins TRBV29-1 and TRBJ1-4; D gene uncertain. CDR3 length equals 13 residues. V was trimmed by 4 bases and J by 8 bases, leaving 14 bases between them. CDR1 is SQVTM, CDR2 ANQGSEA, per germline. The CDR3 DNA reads TGCAGCGTTGTCGTGGCTGCAGGAGAAAAACTGTTTTTT. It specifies CSVVVAAGEKLFF.

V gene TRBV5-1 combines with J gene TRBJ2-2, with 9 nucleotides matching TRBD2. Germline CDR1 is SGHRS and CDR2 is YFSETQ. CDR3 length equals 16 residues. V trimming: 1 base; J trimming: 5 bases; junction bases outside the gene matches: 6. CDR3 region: CASSLRSGGLTGELFF. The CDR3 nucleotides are TGCGCCAGCAGCTTGAGGAGCGGGGGGCTTACCGGGGAGCTGTTTTTT. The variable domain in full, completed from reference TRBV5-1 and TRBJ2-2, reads KAGVTQTPRYLIKTRGQQVTLSCSPISGHRSVSWYQQTPGQGLQFLFEYFSETQRNKGNFPGRFSGRQFSNSRSEMNVSTLELGDSALYLCASSLRSGGLTGELFFGEGSRLTVL.

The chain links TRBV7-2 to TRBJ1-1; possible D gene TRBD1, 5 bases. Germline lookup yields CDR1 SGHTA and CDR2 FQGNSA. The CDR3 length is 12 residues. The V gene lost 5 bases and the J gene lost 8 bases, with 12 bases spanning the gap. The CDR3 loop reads CASSRSGFEAFF. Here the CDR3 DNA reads TGTGCCAGCAGCCGGTCAGGGTTCGAAGCTTTCTTT.

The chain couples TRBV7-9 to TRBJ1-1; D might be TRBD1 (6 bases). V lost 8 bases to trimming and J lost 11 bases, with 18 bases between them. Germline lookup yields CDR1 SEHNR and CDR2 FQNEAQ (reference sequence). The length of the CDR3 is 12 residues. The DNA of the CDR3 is TGTGCCAGCGGATACAACAGGGTAGAGGCTTTCTTT. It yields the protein CASGYNRVEAFF.

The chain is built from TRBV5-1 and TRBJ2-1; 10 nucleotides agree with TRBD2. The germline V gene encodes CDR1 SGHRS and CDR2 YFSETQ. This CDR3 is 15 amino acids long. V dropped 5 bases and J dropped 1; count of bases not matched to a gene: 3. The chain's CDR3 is CASRAGGPSYNEQFF. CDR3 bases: TGCGCCAGCAGAGCGGGGGGGCCTTCCTACAATGAGCAGTTCTTC.

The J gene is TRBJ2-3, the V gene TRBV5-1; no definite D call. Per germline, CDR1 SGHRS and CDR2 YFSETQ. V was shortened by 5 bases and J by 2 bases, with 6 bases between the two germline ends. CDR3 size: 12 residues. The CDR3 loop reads CASRPNTDTQYF. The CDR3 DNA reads TGCGCCAGCAGGCCCAACACAGATACGCAGTATTTT.

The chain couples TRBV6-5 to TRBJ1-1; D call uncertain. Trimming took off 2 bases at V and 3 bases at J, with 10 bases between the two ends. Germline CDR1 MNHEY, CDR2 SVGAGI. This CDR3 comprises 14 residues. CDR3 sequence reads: CASSYRAGYTEAFF. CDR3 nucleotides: TGTGCCAGCAGTTACAGGGCGGGATACACTGAAGCTTTCTTT.

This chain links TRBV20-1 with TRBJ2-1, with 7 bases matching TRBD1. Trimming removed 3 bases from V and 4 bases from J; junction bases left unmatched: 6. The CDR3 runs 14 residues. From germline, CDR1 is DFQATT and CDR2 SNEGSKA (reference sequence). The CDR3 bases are TGCAGTGCTAGTGACAGGGTGGAGTACAATGAGCAGTTCTTC. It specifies CSASDRVEYNEQFF.

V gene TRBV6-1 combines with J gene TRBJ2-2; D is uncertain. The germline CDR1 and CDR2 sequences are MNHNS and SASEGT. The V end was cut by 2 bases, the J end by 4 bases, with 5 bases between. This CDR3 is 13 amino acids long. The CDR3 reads CASSEKVTGELFF. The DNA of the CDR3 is TGTGCCAGCAGTGAAAAGGTCACCGGGGAGCTGTTTTTT.

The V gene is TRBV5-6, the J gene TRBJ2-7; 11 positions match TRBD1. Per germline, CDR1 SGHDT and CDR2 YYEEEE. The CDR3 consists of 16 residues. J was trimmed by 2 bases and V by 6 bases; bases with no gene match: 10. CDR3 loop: CASTTFWGQGAYEQYF. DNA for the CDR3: TGTGCCAGCACCACATTCTGGGGACAGGGGGCCTACGAGCAGTACTTC.